One sample yielded the 26 T cell receptor beta chains listed below, sequenced in a study of vaccination and CD4 T cells after COVID-19 (dated by TCRdb to 2022 to 2024). The sample's treatment or condition label is to be understood as: roughly 11-day PBMC culture with coronavirus spike peptide pools or control peptides (ViraFEST assay). Libraries were constructed by PCR. Sequencing used an Illumina iSeq 100. DNA from cultured CD4+ T cells underwent TCR sequencing with the Oncomine TCR Beta short-read assay at the Johns Hopkins FTIC core. Using fastp trimming at Q25 and MiXCR clonotype assembly, TCRdb reanalyzed the public sequencing data and kept in-frame beta chains. Every CDR3 protein is listed once, alongside the most common genes and DNA of its rows. The sample data list tens of thousands of distinct CDR3 sequences, and under 55% of these were observed just once. Together, the top ten hold about 18% of the sample.

The antigens these receptors bind are not known. This specimen was CD4+ T cells from blood, cultured in vitro, taken before SARS-CoV-2 vaccination. These receptors came from a human donor who received a COVID-19 vaccine.

This clonotype was counted only a few times. The chain combines TRBV28 with TRBJ2-3; 12 positions agree with TRBD1. Trimming took 6 bases from V and 2 from J; bases not matched to a gene: 3. CDR1 and CDR2 from the germline V gene are MDHEN and SYDVKM. There are 15 residues in the CDR3. DNA of the CDR3: TGTGCCAGCAGGGCGGGACAGGGGGCCACAGATACGCAGTATTTT. Its protein is CASRAGQGATDTQYF.

This clonotype was seen only a few times. The rearrangement uses TRBV6-1 and TRBJ2-3; 7 bases agree with TRBD1. Trimming removed 7 bases from V and 0 bases from J; junction bases left unmatched: 13. CDR3 length: 17 residues. CDR1 is MNHNS, CDR2 SASEGT, per germline. CDR3 DNA sequence: TGTGCCAGCACACCCCGGGACAGAGGATCTAGCACAGATACGCAGTATTTT. It translates to CASTPRDRGSSTDTQYF.

The chain combines TRBV11-3 with TRBJ1-1; weak D call: TRBD1 (5 bases). Looked up from germline, CDR1 is SGHNT and CDR2 is YENEEA. V was trimmed by 4 bases and J by 2 bases, leaving 11 bases between them. This CDR3 has 14 residues. The CDR3: CASSSTAINTEAFF. The CDR3 nucleotides read TGTGCCAGCAGCTCGACAGCAATAAACACTGAAGCTTTCTTT.

CDR3 sequence: CSARTSFFDEQYF. The CDR3 nucleotides read TGCAGTGCTAGAACCAGCTTCTTTGACGAGCAGTACTTC. The rearrangement uses TRBV20-1 and TRBJ2-7; D uncertain. The CDR3 is 13 residues long. Trimming pared 2 bases from V and 5 bases from J, leaving 13 bases between. CDR1 DFQATT and CDR2 SNEGSKA come from the germline V gene (reference sequence).

The V call is TRBV6-2 or TRBV6-3, the J call TRBJ2-1; D perhaps matches TRBD2 (5 bases). The germline V and J ends were trimmed by 2 bases and 2 bases, with 10 bases remaining between them. CDR3 size: 15 residues. CDR1 and CDR2 (germline): MNHEY, SVGEGT. CDR3 sequence: CASSYRVATYNEQFF. Written as DNA, the CDR3 is TGTGCCAGCAGTTACCGGGTAGCGACCTACAATGAGCAGTTCTTC.

The V call is TRBV7-8, the J call TRBJ1-3; D gene unclear. This CDR3 is 17 amino acids long. CDR1 is SGHVS, CDR2 FQNEAQ, per germline. Between the trimmed V and J ends, which lost 1 base and 2 bases, there was a span of 15 bases. The DNA for the CDR3 is TGTGCCAGCAGCTTAGTAATTGGCCCCAGGACTGGAAACACCATATATTTT. It translates to CASSLVIGPRTGNTIYF.

The chain links TRBV24-1 to TRBJ1-2; 8 bases align to TRBD1. Germline assignment: CDR1 KGHDR and CDR2 SFDVKD. The CDR3 length is 13 residues. Trimming took 10 bases from V and 3 from J; bases not matched to a gene: 6. The CDR3 sequence: CATRGQEDYGYTF. CDR3 sequence (DNA): TGTGCCACGCGGGGACAGGAAGACTATGGCTACACCTTC.

V gene TRBV20-1 combines with J gene TRBJ1-2; D unresolved. Trimming took off 2 bases at V and 0 bases at J, with 7 bases between the two ends. The CDR3 has 13 amino acids. The germline CDR1 and CDR2 sequences are DFQATT and SNEGSKA (reference sequence). CDR3 protein: CSARQMTNYGYTF. The CDR3, as DNA: TGCAGTGCTAGACAAATGACTAACTATGGCTACACCTTC.

The V gene is TRBV10-3, the J gene TRBJ1-1, with D perhaps TRBD1 (6 bases). The CDR3 sequence is 11 residues long. From germline, CDR1 is ENHRY and CDR2 SYGVKD. V gave up 6 bases and J gave up 5 bases, with 7 bases separating them. The CDR3 loop is CAIRGGTEAFF. The CDR3 DNA reads as TGTGCCATCAGAGGGGGGACTGAAGCTTTCTTT.

The rearrangement links TRBV15 to TRBJ2-7; tentative D call: TRBD2 (5 bases). The CDR3 has 13 residues. The V gene lost 0 bases and the J gene lost 3 bases, with 6 bases spanning the gap. The germline CDR1 and CDR2 sequences are LNHNV and YYDKDF (reference sequence). CDR3 residues: CATSREGSYEQYF. In nucleotides, the CDR3 is TGTGCCACCAGCAGAGAAGGGAGCTACGAGCAGTACTTC. The full variable domain, completed using reference TRBV15 and TRBJ2-7, is DAMVIQNPRYQVTQFGKPVTLSCSQTLNHNVMYWYQQKSSQAPKLLFHYYDKDFNNEADTPDNFQSRRPNTSFCFLDIRSPGLGDTAMYLCATSREGSYEQYFGPGTRLTVT.

The rearrangement links TRBV6-5 to TRBJ1-1; D might be TRBD1 (6 bases). Trimming removed 4 bases from V and 4 bases from J, with 13 bases in between. Germline V gene data show CDR1 as MNHEY and CDR2 as SVGAGI. This CDR3 comprises 14 residues. The CDR3 DNA reads as TGTGCCAGCAGTTGGCGGGGGCGAAGCACTGAAGCTTTCTTT. Its protein product is CASSWRGRSTEAFF.

This clonotype appeared a few times. The V call is TRBV24-1, the J call TRBJ2-7; 9 bases agree with TRBD1. Trimming removed 3 bases from V and 2 bases from J; junction bases left unmatched: 10. CDR1 KGHDR and CDR2 SFDVKD come from the germline V gene. The CDR3 is 17 amino acids. The CDR3 bases are TGTGCCACCAGTGATGCTAGTCCCGGGACAGGGCCCTACGAGCAGTACTTC. Protein product: CATSDASPGTGPYEQYF.

About this clonotype: The junction shows a germline mismatch at one end, possibly a read error. The V gene is TRBV19, the J gene TRBJ1-2, with TRBD1 matching 9 bases. Germline V gives CDR1 LNHDA, CDR2 SQIVND (reference sequence). The CDR3 has 14 residues. The CDR3: CASTGRTGVYGHTF. In nucleotides, the CDR3 is TGTGCCAGTACAGGGAGGACAGGGGTTTATGGCCACACCTTC.

This clonotype was picked up one time. The chain is built from TRBV6-1 and TRBJ1-2; D uncertain. CDR1 is MNHNS, CDR2 SASEGT, per germline. The germline V and J ends were trimmed by 4 bases and 3 bases, with 18 bases remaining between them. This CDR3 contains 16 residues. The CDR3 reads CASSADLGSNYYGYTF. The CDR3 DNA reads as TGTGCCAGCAGTGCCGATTTAGGGAGCAATTACTATGGCTACACCTTC.

CDR3 sequence (DNA): TGTGCCAGCAGTCCTCAGGGGGATCACTATGGCTACACCTTC. The encoded protein is CASSPQGDHYGYTF. The chain is built from TRBV6-2 or TRBV6-3 and TRBJ1-2; the match to TRBD1 covers 7 bases. V gave up 5 bases and J gave up 3 bases; unmatched junction bases: 6. Looked up from germline, CDR1 is MNHEY and CDR2 is SVGEGT. The CDR3 contains 14 residues.

The chain recombines TRBV7-8 with TRBJ1-6; D ambiguous. CDR3 length: 14 residues. The V end was cut by 1 base, the J end by 7 bases, with 8 bases between. Germline V gene data show CDR1 as SGHVS and CDR2 as FQNEAQ. The chain's CDR3 is CASSLGDGNSPLHF. The CDR3 DNA follows: TGTGCCAGCAGCTTAGGTGACGGGAATTCACCCCTCCACTTT. The whole variable domain, filled in from reference TRBV7-8 and TRBJ1-6, reads GAGVSQSPRYKVAKRGQDVALRCDPISGHVSLFWYQQALGQGPEFLTYFQNEAQLDKSGLPSDRFFAERPEGSVSTLKIQRTQQEDSAVYLCASSLGDGNSPLHFGNGTRLTVT.

This clonotype was seen a few times. The rearrangement uses TRBV18 and TRBJ1-2; no clear D gene. V shed 3 bases and J shed 7 bases, with 15 bases lying between them. The CDR3 loop spans 14 amino acids. The germline gives CDR1 KGHSH, CDR2 LQKENI. CDR3 amino acids: CASSPIVDTSGYTF. CDR3 bases: TGTGCCAGCTCACCGATTGTTGACACTTCTGGCTACACCTTC.

This sequence joins TRBV20-1 and TRBJ1-6; weak D call: TRBD1 (5 bases). The CDR3 is 12 residues long. V was clipped by 0 bases and J by 9 bases, with 6 bases between them. In germline, CDR1 is DFQATT, CDR2 SNEGSKA (reference sequence). CDR3 sequence (DNA): TGCAGTGCTAGAGAGGGGGGTTCACCCCTCCACTTT. This encodes CSAREGGSPLHF.

J is TRBJ1-2 and V is TRBV20-1; D unresolved. Germline lookup yields CDR1 DFQATT and CDR2 SNEGSKA (reference sequence). The CDR3 loop spans 12 amino acids. Trimming removed 0 bases from V and 3 bases from J, with 5 bases in between. CDR3 amino acids: CSAREADYGYTF. The CDR3, as DNA: TGCAGTGCTAGAGAAGCAGACTATGGCTACACCTTC.

This clonotype was picked up one time. The chain is built from TRBV11-3 and TRBJ2-7; D is ambiguous. The CDR3 loop spans 14 amino acids. V was pared by 2 bases and J by 0 bases, with 8 bases between. The germline V gene encodes CDR1 SGHNT and CDR2 YENEEA. In DNA, the CDR3 is TGTGCCAGCAGCTTATTTGTCAGCTCCTACGAGCAGTACTTC. It is translated as CASSLFVSSYEQYF.

The chain links TRBV6-5 to TRBJ2-3; a possible D gene is TRBD2 (5 bases). In germline, CDR1 is MNHEY, CDR2 SVGAGI. Trimming cost V 0 bases and J 2 bases, with 9 bases left between them. The CDR3 is made up of 15 amino acids. CDR3 sequence (DNA): TGTGCCAGCAGTTACTCGGGCGGGCACACAGATACGCAGTATTTT. Its translation: CASSYSGGHTDTQYF.

In this sample, this clonotype turned up a few times. J is TRBJ2-3 and V is TRBV20-1; 10 bases align to TRBD2. CDR1 and CDR2 (germline): DFQATT, SNEGSKA (reference sequence). The CDR3 has 14 residues. The V segment lost 2 bases and the J segment 2 bases; nucleotides outside the gene matches: 1. The CDR3 loop is CSARTSGTTDTQYF. The CDR3 DNA follows: TGCAGTGCTAGAACTAGCGGGACCACAGATACGCAGTATTTT.

The chain employs TRBV9 and TRBJ2-7; D is unresolved. The V gene's germline CDR1 is SGDLS and CDR2 YYNGEE. The CDR3 runs to 14 residues. V was cut by 2 bases and J by 6 bases, with 15 bases left in between. The CDR3 bases are TGTGCCAGCAGCGTCCTACTCCCACTGGGCGAGCAGTACTTC. Protein sequence: CASSVLLPLGEQYF.

V gene TRBV30 combines with J gene TRBJ1-1; the D gene is possibly TRBD1 (5 bases). Germline V gene sequence: CDR1 GTSNPN, CDR2 SVGIG (reference sequence). This CDR3 contains 14 residues. Trimming took 4 bases from V and 2 from J, leaving 14 bases between them. CDR3 sequence: CAWNYFRGNTEAFF. Here the CDR3 DNA reads TGTGCCTGGAACTATTTTAGGGGAAACACTGAAGCTTTCTTT.

The genes are TRBV24-1 and TRBJ2-7, with 7 bases aligning to TRBD1. The germline V gene has CDR1 KGHDR and CDR2 SFDVKD. CDR3 length: 14 amino acids. V was pared by 4 bases and J by 1 base, with 3 bases of the junction left unmatched. The CDR3 nucleotides read TGTGCCACCAGTGACCCGGGACAGTCCTACGAGCAGTACTTC. As protein: CATSDPGQSYEQYF.

This clonotype occurred a few times. The rearrangement uses TRBV20-1 and TRBJ2-5; D is undetermined. Germline V gene data show CDR1 as DFQATT and CDR2 as SNEGSKA (reference sequence). V was pared by 2 bases and J by 0 bases, with 13 bases between. There are 15 residues in the CDR3. CDR3 in amino acids: CSARRQETYQETQYF. DNA for the CDR3: TGCAGTGCTAGAAGGCAGGAGACCTACCAAGAGACCCAGTACTTC.